The present T cell receptor beta chain was sequenced within a study of beta chain features in type 1 diabetes (dated by TCRdb to 2016 to 2018). About the study as a whole: Mean age, gender distribution, total cell number and subset yield did not differ between patients and healthy donors. A total of approximately 99,000,000 sorted cells were examined across all samples, and RNA yield correlated strongly with the number of cells per subset. The study compared TCRB repertoires of sorted circulating CD4+ T cell subsets between recently diagnosed type 1 diabetes patients and matched healthy donors. Whereas all 28 donors provided naive and central memory subsets, regulatory and stem cell-like memory subsets were isolated from just 8 patients and about 8 healthy donors.

This clone was detected a few times. Its specific antigen is unknown. Base qualities are not recorded, but no much larger clone differs from it by a single base. Based on the germline V gene, the CDR1 and CDR2 sequences are KGHSH and LQKENI. Cut back by 2 bases and 3 bases, the V and J ends lie 14 bases apart. The CDR3 spans 15 residues, from the cysteine through the phenylalanine. Only the CDR3 part of the read is kept: 45 bases, read in frame from the first base. What the work shows at the level of the full study, not this receptor alone: Naive, central memory and regulatory TCRB repertoires appeared to be more similar among patients than among healthy donors. Sequencing cDNA rather than genomic DNA could over-represent highly expressing activated cells, although activation and CD3 levels did not differ between groups. Patients with type 1 diabetes made fewer insertions and deleted more nucleotides at VDJ recombination sites, implying thymic rearrangement abnormalities. In all four CD4+ subsets, TCRB CDR3 length was moderately but significantly shorter in type 1 diabetes patients. Shorter templates might have been favored by PCR, but patient and control samples were amplified and corrected together, so both groups would have been affected equally by any skew. Only small numbers of individuals were included in the HLA sub-analyses, which left unresolved whether HLA type had any influence on TCRB rearrangement.

Each donor gave one peripheral blood draw, approximately 0.11 L on average, collected into heparinised tubes. A BD FACSAria II and a panel including CD45RO, CCR7, CD25, CD127, CD95 and CD27 were used to sort naive, central memory, regulatory and stem cell-like memory CD4+ T cells. All sorted populations exceeded 98% purity. Right away, PBMCs were isolated by Lymphoprep density gradient centrifugation and were stained directly, with no culture step. Samples were stained and sorted in pairs, with one healthy donor and one patient per experiment, so that batch effects were minimized. The entire amount of isolated RNA was reverse transcribed using the High Capacity cDNA Reverse Transcription Kit, so the sequenced TCRB transcripts were expressed ones. Deep immunoSEQ sequencing was performed on naive, central memory and regulatory T cell samples, with an average of about 4 million total reads per sample. Sorted cells were lysed in RLT buffer and RNA was extracted with DNase-treated RNeasy Micro or Mini kits, depending on cell number. To prevent cross-contamination, every cell subset was processed on its own, while patient and healthy donor samples were processed together. The immunoSEQ multiplex PCR was used to amplify TCRB sequences from cDNA, generating 87-bp fragments that spanned the CDR3 region. Amplicons were sequenced on the Illumina HiSeq platform. In the authors' own workflow: Synthetic template baselines were used to correct PCR bias computationally, reads within Hamming distance 2 were collapsed together, and singletons that could not be merged were discarded. Reads were aligned against IMGT so that V, D and J genes, CDR3 length and insertions or deletions at six rearrangement sites could be assigned. Clonotype counts were normalized to sorted cell number within each subset before computing true diversity and Gini coefficients with the tcR R package. The overlap coefficient, calculated on TCRB nucleotide sequences, was used to quantify repertoire sharing. Out-of-frame TCRB sequences from naive cells were analyzed as a proxy for the pre-selection repertoire. Held by TCRdb, this immuneACCESS table contains in-frame sequences only and omits some clones. Under half of the omission traces to an unresolved V gene where checked; the cause of the rest is unknown. V and J calls and clone size follow that table, whereas D and trimming were derived from the DNA. For this sample the table gives 850,000 to 900,000 clones, of which 17% were detected only once. The leading ten clones occupy 0.023% of the sample.

The clonotype comes from a woman between 18 and 29 years old in good health. The sample taken for sequencing was naive CD4+ T cells from blood. In the paper's terms, the cell subset or site label means: true naive CD4+ T cells. The rearrangement combines TRBV18 with TRBJ2-7; a tentative D match to TRBD1 spans 6 bases. CDR3 loop: CASSPNQGIVYEQYF. The DNA sequence is as follows: TGTGCCAGCTCACCAAATCAGGGGATCGTCTACGAGCAGTACTTC.